Below, 7 T cell receptor beta chains from the same sample are listed, as sequenced in a study of T cell repertoires in cytomegalovirus infection. TCRdb reanalysed the reads using MiXCR and keeps one entry per CDR3 protein. The sample records fewer than 250,000 distinct CDR3 sequences, 10% to 15% being singletons. The sample was PBMCs. These receptors originate from a human donor in good health (CMV status not recorded). Some clones in this sample may be carry-over from other donors' samples.

The chain has TRBV6-2 or TRBV6-3 and TRBJ2-5, with D perhaps matching TRBD1 (5 bases). The V gene's germline CDR1 is MNHEY and CDR2 SVGEGT. The V gene lost 0 bases and the J gene lost 10 bases, with 12 bases spanning the gap. The length of the CDR3 is 13 residues. Here the CDR3 DNA reads TGTGCCAGCAGTTACTCGGGGCAGATGGTCCAGTACTTC. Amino acids: CASSYSGQMVQYF.

This clonotype was observed a handful of times. The chain recombines TRBV28 with TRBJ1-2, with D tentatively TRBD1 (5 bases). In germline, CDR1 is MDHEN, CDR2 SYDVKM. V was trimmed by 5 bases and J by 5 bases, leaving 9 bases between them. The CDR3 has 12 amino acids. The DNA for the CDR3 is TGTGCCAGCAGTATACAGGATTATGGCTACACCTTC. Amino acid sequence: CASSIQDYGYTF.

This clonotype was recorded at least ten times. V is TRBV7-2 and J is TRBJ2-2; a possible D gene is TRBD2 (6 bases). V was pared by 3 bases and J by 1 base, with 9 bases between. Per germline, CDR1 SGHTA and CDR2 FQGNSA. The CDR3 runs to 15 residues. The CDR3 reads CASSFYGGNTGELFF. The CDR3 nucleotides read TGTGCCAGCAGCTTCTACGGGGGGAACACCGGGGAGCTGTTTTTT.

This clonotype appeared many times. This chain uses TRBV14 with TRBJ1-6, with D uncertain. V was cut by 4 bases and J by 9 bases, with 10 bases left in between. The germline gives CDR1 SGHDN, CDR2 FVKESK. This CDR3 spans 13 amino acids. The CDR3 loop is CASSLAWGSPLHF. In DNA, the CDR3 is TGTGCCAGCAGCCTTGCCTGGGGTTCACCCCTCCACTTT. Looking up the rest from reference TRBV14 and TRBJ1-6 gives the full variable domain: EAGVTQFPSHSVIEKGQTVTLRCDPISGHDNLYWYRRVMGKEIKFLLHFVKESKQDESGMPNNRFLAERTGGTYSTLKVQPAELEDSGVYFCASSLAWGSPLHFGNGTRLTVT.

In its sample, this clonotype was seen many times. The genes are TRBV7-3 and TRBJ2-2; D unclear. Trimming left V 5 bases short and J 6 bases short, with 10 bases between. The CDR3 consists of 13 residues. CDR1 and CDR2 from the germline V gene are SGHTA and FQGTGA. CDR3 sequence: CASSPPKPGELFF. The DNA for the CDR3 is TGTGCCAGCAGCCCCCCCAAGCCCGGGGAGCTGTTTTTT.

This clonotype was detected only a few times. The rearrangement uses TRBV7-2 and TRBJ2-7; 10 bases line up with TRBD2. V dropped 1 base and J dropped 2; count of bases not matched to a gene: 8. Germline V gene sequence: CDR1 SGHTA, CDR2 FQGNSA. This CDR3 contains 17 residues. CDR3 nucleotide sequence: TGTGCCAGCAGCTTAGAGGCTAGCGGGAGTCGGACCTACGAGCAGTACTTC. It is translated as CASSLEASGSRTYEQYF.

This clonotype was found a few times. Written as DNA, the CDR3 is TGTGCCAGTACCAACCCGGGACTAGCGGGAGATGGGGAGACCCAGTACTTC. Translating gives CASTNPGLAGDGETQYF. The chain has TRBV19 and TRBJ2-5; 14 bases fit TRBD2. CDR3 length equals 17 residues. Losses at the gene ends were 7 bases for V and 5 bases for J; bases not matched to a gene: 12. In germline, CDR1 is LNHDA, CDR2 SQIVND (reference sequence).